This T cell receptor (beta chain) was profiled in a study of T-cell memory formation after mild COVID-19. Overall study context: The study found TCR clusters largely donor specific.

With V trimmed by 6 bases and J by 3 bases, 3 bases remained unmatched. Germline values: CDR1 LGHNA, CDR2 YSLEER. The CDR3 covers 14 residues. Each CDR3 protein gets one entry after TCRdb re-called the 5' RACE reads with MiXCR. The sample includes about 200,000 distinct CDR3 sequences, 9.5% of them seen just once. General study findings and limits: The study detected some responding clones in pre-infection memory, suggesting cross-reactive memory joined.

This clonotype was detected ten times or more. Antigen unknown. This rearrangement joins TRBV4-3 to TRBJ2-5, with 11 positions matching TRBD2. Sequenced: PBMCs or a T cell subset sorted from them (not recorded which). The receptor comes from a man aged 18 to 35 who had mild COVID-19 (a few samples of this study predate the infection). Cell type and time point are not known. The CDR3 region has the DNA TGCGCCAGCAGTCCGGGACTAGCGGAAGAGACCCAGTACTTC. It codes for CASSPGLAEETQYF.